Sequencing of this TCR beta chain was carried out in a study of blood T cell repertoires in COVID-19. Study-level background: T cells, B-cell-depleted T cells, or PBMCs supplied cDNA or gDNA.

The study recruited people aged roughly 18 to 95 years across some 23 US areas. Either two negative PCRs, clearance, or symptom resolution qualified Cohort 3 donors as recovered. Trimming removed 6 bases from V and 0 bases from J; junction bases left unmatched: 2. In germline, CDR1 is MGHDK, CDR2 SYGVNS. This CDR3 region has 14 residues. Authors' methods: The authors estimated nucleated cell counts from reference gene primer amplification. The method was immunoSEQ multiplex PCR; TCRdb's version includes in-frame clones alone and lacks a portion of them. Clone size and the V and J calls come from that table; the DNA yielded D and trimming. The sample includes 85,000 to 130,000 clones, about 86% seen only once; the top ten take roughly 2.6%.

The specimen sequenced was PBMCs or T cells enriched from blood (not recorded which). The rearrangement uses TRBV25-1 and TRBJ2-5; 9 nucleotides line up with TRBD2. This sequence originates from a woman in her 50s who had recovered from COVID-19. The CDR3 DNA sequence: TGTGCCAGCAGGACTAGCGGATACCAAGAGACCCAGTACTTC. Protein product: CASRTSGYQETQYF. Using reference TRBV25-1 and TRBJ2-5 for the parts outside the CDR3, the full variable domain is EADIYQTPRYLVIGTGKKITLECSQTMGHDKMYWYQQDPGMELHLIHYSYGVNSTEKGDLSSESTVSRIRTEHFPLTLESARPSHTSQYLCASRTSGYQETQYFGPGTRLLVL.